The 22 T cell receptor beta chains presented below share a single source sample, sequenced in a study of vaccination and CD4 T cells after COVID-19. Treatment: roughly 10-day PBMC culture with coronavirus spike peptide pools or control peptides (ViraFEST assay). Which antigens these TCRs recognize remains unknown. Researchers used the Oncomine TCR Beta short-read assay to sequence DNA from cultured CD4+ T cells. Each CDR3 protein is one row after TCRdb ran MiXCR on the PCR reads. Seen here are approximately 19,000 distinct CDR3 sequences, roughly 64% observed once, and the top ten hold 7.8%. The specimen was CD4+ T cells from blood, cultured in vitro. These receptors originate from a human donor who had recovered from COVID-19.

The V call is TRBV24-1, the J call TRBJ2-2, with a possible D match to TRBD1 (5 bases). The CDR3 covers 16 residues. In germline, CDR1 is KGHDR, CDR2 SFDVKD. V was cut by 4 bases and J by 3 bases, with 14 bases left in between. CDR3 residues: CATSDPARGDTGELFF. CDR3 nucleotide sequence: TGTGCCACCAGTGACCCAGCTAGGGGCGACACCGGGGAGCTGTTTTTT.

This rearrangement joins TRBV6-5 to TRBJ1-2, with 7 bases that match TRBD1. Trimming removed 2 bases from V and 7 bases from J; junction bases left unmatched: 13. This CDR3 is 16 amino acids long. The germline V gene encodes CDR1 MNHEY and CDR2 SVGAGI. CDR3 region: CASSYIPQGGSGGYTF. The CDR3 region has the DNA TGTGCCAGCAGTTACATCCCCCAGGGGGGGAGTGGTGGCTACACCTTC.

This clonotype was seen only a few times. The CDR3 is CSASRTGGLFF. The DNA of the CDR3 is TGCAGTGCTTCCAGGACAGGGGGACTGTTTTTT. The rearrangement uses TRBV20-1 and TRBJ1-4, with 10 bases matching TRBD1. V dropped 5 bases and J dropped 13; count of bases not matched to a gene: 4. The germline V gene has CDR1 DFQATT and CDR2 SNEGSKA (reference sequence). The CDR3 length is 11 residues.

The rearrangement uses TRBV7-9 and TRBJ1-6; TRBD1 matches at 7 bases. The germline V gene encodes CDR1 SEHNR and CDR2 FQNEAQ (reference sequence). The CDR3 has 15 residues. With 2 bases clipped from V and 6 bases from J, the junction kept 4 bases outside the gene matches. This chain's CDR3 is CASSLSGTANSPLHF. Written as DNA, the CDR3 is TGTGCCAGCAGCTTATCTGGGACAGCTAATTCACCCCTCCACTTT.

The chain is built from TRBV27 and TRBJ1-2; D gene uncertain. The length of the CDR3 is 13 residues. CDR1 and CDR2 from the germline V gene are MNHEY and SMNVEV (reference sequence). Trimming took 4 bases from V and 4 from J, leaving 10 bases between them. CDR3 nucleotide sequence: TGTGCCAGCAGTTCCATAACCTCCTATGGCTACACCTTC. This gives the protein CASSSITSYGYTF.

The chain carries TRBV24-1 and TRBJ1-2; D is unclear. Germline V lookup: CDR1 KGHDR, CDR2 SFDVKD. There are 13 residues in the CDR3. The V and J ends lost 4 bases and 3 bases respectively, with 8 bases between them. CDR3 region: CATSDPYDYGYTF. The CDR3 coding sequence is TGTGCCACCAGTGACCCCTACGACTATGGCTACACCTTC.

The chain uses TRBV5-1 and TRBJ1-1; a weak D match, TRBD1 (5 bases). Trimming left V 3 bases short and J 3 bases short, with 9 bases between. The CDR3 runs 13 residues. CDR1 and CDR2 from the germline V gene are SGHRS and YFSETQ. The CDR3 bases are TGCGCCAGCAGCTCCGGGGGTGACACTGAAGCTTTCTTT. Its translation is CASSSGGDTEAFF.

The chain links TRBV5-1 to TRBJ2-5, with 7 nucleotides matching TRBD2. This CDR3 comprises 15 residues. Germline-derived CDR1 and CDR2 are SGHRS and YFSETQ. J was trimmed by 3 bases and V by 2 bases; bases with no gene match: 7. Here the CDR3 DNA reads TGCGCCAGCAGCTTTCGGGGGGACCCTAAAGAGACCCAGTACTTC. Its protein product is CASSFRGDPKETQYF.

For this clonotype: At one end, the junction sequence differs from germline, possibly due to a read error. The chain has TRBV6-1 and TRBJ1-1; D gene ambiguous. There are 17 residues in the CDR3. The germline CDR1 and CDR2 sequences are MNHNS and SASEGT. CDR3 DNA: TGTGACAGCAGTCGAGTAACCAGACGGAACATGAACACTGAAGCTTTCTTT. Translating it yields CDSSRVTRRNMNTEAFF.

This clonotype appeared a few times. The gene calls are TRBV2 and TRBJ2-1, with 8 bases fitting TRBD2. In germline, CDR1 is SNHLY, CDR2 FYNNEI. Trimming at V came to 6 bases and at J to 15 bases, leaving 13 bases not matched to a gene. This CDR3 contains 13 residues. CDR3 amino acids: CASSMPTSGYRFF. The DNA of the CDR3 is TGTGCCAGCAGCATGCCTACTAGCGGTTATCGGTTCTTC.

This chain links TRBV7-2 with TRBJ2-3; D is uncertain. The V gene's germline CDR1 is SGHTA and CDR2 FQGNSA. V was pared by 5 bases and J by 3 bases, with 12 bases between. The CDR3 spans 14 residues. DNA of the CDR3: TGTGCCAGCAGCCGTTCTCCGGTTACAGATACGCAGTATTTT. Encoded protein: CASSRSPVTDTQYF.

This clonotype was seen just once. The CDR3 loop reads CASSYSKGQGDIQPQHF. The CDR3 DNA is TGTGCCAGCAGTTACTCTAAAGGACAGGGGGATATTCAGCCCCAGCATTTT. This chain uses TRBV6-2 or TRBV6-3 with TRBJ1-5; 10 bases fit TRBD1. V lost 0 bases and J lost 6; bases outside the gene matches: 8. The V gene's germline CDR1 is MNHEY and CDR2 SVGEGT. This CDR3 has 17 residues.

The chain joins TRBV7-8 to TRBJ2-2, with TRBD1 as a possible D gene (5 bases). Germline lookup yields CDR1 SGHVS and CDR2 FQNEAQ. Trimming left V 3 bases short and J 6 bases short, with 14 bases between. The CDR3 contains 15 residues. CDR3 residues: CASSFLAWGAGELFF. Written as DNA, the CDR3 is TGTGCCAGCAGCTTTCTGGCGTGGGGCGCCGGGGAGCTGTTTTTT.

This clonotype turned up a few times. This chain uses TRBV20-1 with TRBJ2-7; the match to TRBD2 covers 7 bases. The CDR3 contains 12 residues. In germline, CDR1 is DFQATT, CDR2 SNEGSKA (reference sequence). CDR3: CSGVGGGSEQYF. In DNA, the CDR3 is TGCAGCGGGGTCGGCGGGGGAAGCGAGCAGTACTTC.

V gene TRBV7-3 combines with J gene TRBJ2-2; D is possibly TRBD1 (5 bases). From germline, CDR1 is SGHTA and CDR2 FQGTGA. Trimming left V 5 bases short and J 1 base short, with 8 bases between. CDR3 length equals 14 residues. Here the CDR3 reads CASSPTGNTGELFF. The CDR3, as DNA: TGTGCCAGCAGCCCTACAGGGAACACCGGGGAGCTGTTTTTT.

The rearrangement joins TRBV11-3 to TRBJ2-1; possible D gene TRBD1, 7 bases. CDR3 length: 13 amino acids. V lost 5 bases, J lost 13 bases, and 18 bases lay in between. From germline, CDR1 is SGHNT and CDR2 YENEEA. The CDR3 DNA reads as TGTGCCAGCAGCAGACCTGGCAGGGGGGAACAGTTCTTC. This sequence encodes CASSRPGRGEQFF. The variable domain in full, with the rest retrieved from reference TRBV11-3 and TRBJ2-1, is EAGVVQSPRYKIIEKKQPVAFWCNPISGHNTLYWYLQNLGQGPELLIRYENEEAVDDSQLPKDRFSAERLKGVDSTLKIQPAELGDSAVYLCASSRPGRGEQFFGPGTRLTVL.

The rearrangement uses TRBV27 and TRBJ2-7, with D tentatively TRBD1 or TRBD2 (5 bases each). Trimming took off 4 bases at V and 0 bases at J, with 13 bases between the two ends. The length of the CDR3 is 15 residues. Germline loops: CDR1 MNHEY, CDR2 SMNVEV (reference sequence). CDR3 loop: CASSSRDPFSYEQYF. CDR3 coding DNA: TGTGCCAGCAGTTCCCGGGACCCTTTCTCCTACGAGCAGTACTTC.

J is TRBJ2-2 and V is TRBV25-1, with 8 nucleotides matching TRBD1. CDR3 size: 16 residues. Germline V gene sequence: CDR1 MGHDK, CDR2 SYGVNS. J lost 1 base, V lost 4 bases, and 5 bases had no gene match. In DNA, the CDR3 is TGTGCCAGCAGTGTGGCCGGGACAGGGAACACCGGGGAGCTGTTTTTT. It yields the protein CASSVAGTGNTGELFF.

The chain joins TRBV12-3 or TRBV12-4 to TRBJ1-1; 10 positions match TRBD1. Germline trimming cut 3 bases from V and 1 base from J; bases unmatched to any gene: 5. This CDR3 has 16 amino acids. This CDR3 is CASSFWTGGTNTEAFF. DNA for the CDR3: TGTGCCAGCAGTTTTTGGACAGGGGGTACGAACACTGAAGCTTTCTTT.

This chain links TRBV5-4 with TRBJ2-6, with unresolved D. Looked up from germline, CDR1 is SGHNT and CDR2 is YYREEE (reference sequence). The CDR3 spans 14 residues. Trimming left V 2 bases short and J 0 bases short, with 3 bases between. Written as DNA, the CDR3 is TGTGCCAGCAGCTTAATCTCTGGGGCCAACGTCCTGACTTTC. Translation: CASSLISGANVLTF.

The gene calls are TRBV4-1 and TRBJ2-7, with D maybe TRBD2 (6 bases). CDR1 and CDR2 from the germline V gene are MGHRA and YSYEKL. The CDR3 is 18 amino acids. V was shortened by 6 bases and J by 3 bases, with 27 bases between the two germline ends. The CDR3 loop reads CASSPYYTAGSRDYEQYF. The CDR3, as DNA: TGCGCCAGCAGTCCTTATTACACTGCGGGATCTCGGGACTACGAGCAGTACTTC.

The chain couples TRBV5-1 to TRBJ2-1; TRBD1 might be the D (6 bases). The CDR3 is 13 amino acids. Germline loops: CDR1 SGHRS, CDR2 YFSETQ. The V end was cut by 6 bases, the J end by 4 bases, with 11 bases between. CDR3 nucleotides: TGCGCCAGCAAACAGGGAGAATACAATGAGCAGTTCTTC. Translated: CASKQGEYNEQFF.